One and the same sample provided the 30 T cell receptor beta chains below, sequenced in a study of blood T cells in healthy people across ages. A second PCR of about 7 to 12 cycles used a sample-barcoded 5' primer and a J-beta primer mix. TCRdb re-analysed the 5' RACE reads in MiXCR, keeping a single row per CDR3 protein. The sample has about 680,000 distinct CDR3 sequences; around 48% are singletons. Sample: blood. All receptors derive from a woman aged 60-75 years in good health.

The chain is built from TRBV2 and TRBJ1-4, with D possibly being TRBD1 (5 bases). The CDR3 covers 16 residues. Trimming shortened V by 6 bases and J by 5 bases, and 19 bases separated the two germline ends. Germline V gives CDR1 SNHLY, CDR2 FYNNEI. The CDR3 here is CASRQEIFGLNEKLFF. As DNA, the CDR3 is TGTGCCAGCAGACAGGAAATCTTCGGGTTAAATGAAAAACTGTTTTTT.

Turning to this clonotype: A much larger clone is a single base away; this may be a read error. V and J are TRBV7-9 and TRBJ2-1; TRBD2 matches 9 bases. The CDR3 runs to 15 residues. CDR1 is SEHNR, CDR2 FQNEAQ, per germline (reference sequence). The CDR3 spells CASSLSGGSYNAQFF. As DNA, the CDR3 is TGTGCCAGCAGCCTTAGCGGGGGCTCCTACAATGCGCAGTTCTTC.

The chain employs TRBV12-3 or TRBV12-4 and TRBJ1-1; D is uncertain. The ends were cut back, 1 base at V and 6 bases at J, with 9 bases in the middle. The CDR3 totals 13 residues. In DNA form, the CDR3 reads TGTGCCAGCAGTTTAGGATCCTGGGCTGAAGCTTTCTTT. Its protein is CASSLGSWAEAFF.

This clonotype was counted once. The gene calls are TRBV6-1 and TRBJ2-5, with a possible D match to TRBD1 (5 bases). The J call may not be correct, given that the DNA end is closer to TRBJ2-7. CDR1 is MNHNS and CDR2 is SASEGT in the germline V gene. CDR3 length: 14 residues. CDR3 DNA: TGTGCCAGCACCCTGAGTATTCAGGGCTACGAGCAGTACTTC. This gives the protein CASTLSIQGYEQYF.

In its sample, this clonotype was seen a few times. The chain links TRBV7-9 to TRBJ2-7; 9 bases agree with TRBD1. The CDR3 loop spans 14 amino acids. J gave up 6 bases and V 5 bases, and 8 bases lay outside the gene matches. Germline-derived CDR1 and CDR2 are SEHNR and FQNEAQ (reference sequence). Written as DNA, the CDR3 is TGTGCCAGCAGCCCCAGGACAGGGGAAAGCGAGCAGTACTTC. It is translated as CASSPRTGESEQYF.

This clonotype was detected only a few times. The chain links TRBV5-1 to TRBJ1-2; D unclear. V lost 2 bases, J lost 3 bases, and 11 bases lay in between. The CDR3 runs to 14 residues. Germline V gene data show CDR1 as SGHRS and CDR2 as YFSETQ. CDR3 DNA sequence: TGCGCCAGCAGCTTCTCTGGACTTGACTATGGCTACACCTTC. It is translated as CASSFSGLDYGYTF.

This chain uses TRBV11-2 with TRBJ2-4; tentative D call: TRBD2 (6 bases). V was trimmed by 7 bases and J by 0 bases, leaving 10 bases between them. The CDR3 extends over 14 amino acids. Germline V gives CDR1 SGHAT, CDR2 FQNNGV. The CDR3 coding sequence is TGTGCCAGCACCTGGGGACTAGCCAAAAACATTCAGTACTTC. Protein sequence: CASTWGLAKNIQYF.

This chain uses TRBV5-6 with TRBJ1-5; D ambiguous. Per the germline V gene, CDR1 is SGHDT and CDR2 is YYEEEE. This CDR3 has 13 residues. V dropped 3 bases and J dropped 7 bases, with 11 bases sitting between them. CDR3 region: CASSWREEQPQHF. CDR3 coding DNA: TGTGCCAGCAGCTGGAGGGAGGAGCAGCCCCAGCATTTT. The full variable domain, its missing parts supplied by reference TRBV5-6 and TRBJ1-5, is DAGVTQSPTHLIKTRGQQVTLRCSPKSGHDTVSWYQQALGQGPQFIFQYYEEEERQRGNFPDRFSGHQFPNYSSELNVNALLLGDSALYLCASSWREEQPQHFGDGTRLSIL.

The chain has TRBV4-3 and TRBJ2-7, with D possibly matching TRBD1 (6 bases). Germline V CDR1 and CDR2: LGHNA, YSLEER. The V end was cut by 4 bases, the J end by 2 bases, with 12 bases between. This CDR3 has 14 residues. In nucleotides, the CDR3 is TGCGCCAGCAGCCGAGCTACAGGGCCCTACGAGCAGTACTTC. As protein: CASSRATGPYEQYF.

The J gene is TRBJ2-5, the V gene TRBV7-7; 11 positions match TRBD2. The germline CDR1 and CDR2 sequences are SSHAT and FNYEAQ (reference sequence). J gave up 4 bases and V 5 bases, and 3 bases lay outside the gene matches. The CDR3 is 14 residues long. The CDR3 region has the DNA TGTGCCAGCAGCGTGGGACTAGCGGCAGAGACCCAGTACTTC. This sequence encodes CASSVGLAAETQYF.

The chain has TRBV20-1 and TRBJ2-7, with a tentative D call TRBD2 (5 bases). V was cut by 5 bases and J by 1 base, with 15 bases left in between. The CDR3 loop spans 14 amino acids. Germline CDR1 and CDR2: DFQATT and SNEGSKA (reference sequence). The DNA for the CDR3 is TGCAGTGCTGGGAGTTCTACTACTTCCTACGAGCAGTACTTC. It yields the protein CSAGSSTTSYEQYF.

This chain joins TRBV20-1 and TRBJ2-1; no reliable D call. The V gene lost 0 bases and the J gene lost 5 bases, with 8 bases spanning the gap. The germline V gene has CDR1 DFQATT and CDR2 SNEGSKA (reference sequence). This CDR3 comprises 13 residues. The CDR3 sequence is CSARDPTDNEQFF. DNA for the CDR3: TGCAGTGCTAGAGATCCCACGGACAATGAGCAGTTCTTC.

Remarks on this clonotype: A much larger clone sits a single nucleotide away, making a read error possible. The rearrangement links TRBV20-1 to TRBJ2-2; 7 bases are shared with TRBD2. This CDR3 region has 15 residues. V gave up 0 bases and J gave up 9 bases; unmatched junction bases: 10. The germline V gene encodes CDR1 DFQATT and CDR2 SNEGSKA (reference sequence). CDR3 protein: CSARDPRDYNRELFF. Written as DNA, the CDR3 is TGCAGTGCTAGAGATCCCAGGGACTACAACAGGGAGCTGTTTTTT.

This clonotype has a count of ten or more. The chain is built from TRBV29-1 and TRBJ1-1; perhaps TRBD1 as D (6 bases). V was clipped by 6 bases and J by 0 bases, with 11 bases between them. Looked up from germline, CDR1 is SQVTM and CDR2 is ANQGSEA. The CDR3 consists of 13 residues. CDR3 residues: CSVIRDMNTEAFF. CDR3 bases: TGCAGCGTCATCAGGGACATGAACACTGAAGCTTTCTTT.

The chain joins TRBV15 to TRBJ1-5, with 7 bases lining up with TRBD1. Germline values: CDR1 LNHNV, CDR2 YYDKDF (reference sequence). This CDR3 spans 13 amino acids. The V segment lost 3 bases and the J segment 15 bases; nucleotides outside the gene matches: 11. The CDR3 DNA reads TGTGCCACCAGCAGGGATGACAGGGAACGTCGGCATTTT. Amino acids: CATSRDDRERRHF.

This sequence joins TRBV6-6 and TRBJ2-7; 9 bases agree with TRBD2. In germline, CDR1 is MNHNY, CDR2 SVGAGI (reference sequence). Trimming removed 7 bases from V and 3 bases from J; junction bases left unmatched: 4. The CDR3 has 13 residues. CDR3 region: CASTFSGSYEQYF. In DNA form, the CDR3 reads TGTGCCAGCACCTTTAGCGGGAGCTACGAGCAGTACTTC.

The V gene is TRBV5-1, the J gene TRBJ2-1, with D hard to call. CDR3 length equals 13 residues. The germline V and J ends were trimmed by 5 bases and 5 bases, with 11 bases remaining between them. CDR1 and CDR2 (germline): SGHRS, YFSETQ. The CDR3 here is CASRGEYNNEQFF. CDR3 DNA sequence: TGCGCCAGCAGAGGAGAATATAACAATGAGCAGTTCTTC.

The gene calls are TRBV3-1 and TRBJ2-7; 8 positions match TRBD2. The V segment lost 5 bases and the J segment 7 bases; nucleotides outside the gene matches: 10. From germline, CDR1 is LGHDT and CDR2 YNNKEL (reference sequence). The CDR3 is 14 amino acids. CDR3 protein: CASSTPGTRREQYF. In DNA form, the CDR3 reads TGTGCCAGCAGCACTCCCGGGACTAGAAGGGAGCAGTACTTC.

This clonotype has more than one count but fewer than ten. The genes are TRBV6-1 and TRBJ2-7, with D maybe TRBD2 (6 bases). Looked up from germline, CDR1 is MNHNS and CDR2 is SASEGT. V lost 6 bases and J 3 bases, leaving 18 bases between the germline ends. The CDR3 totals 15 residues. CDR3 sequence: CASRAPGLSRYEQYF. The CDR3 nucleotides are TGTGCCAGCAGGGCACCGGGACTGTCGCGCTACGAGCAGTACTTC.

In the case of this clonotype: A much larger clone differs by one base, so this may be a read error. This chain joins TRBV5-1 and TRBJ2-7; D unclear. Germline V gene data show CDR1 as SGHRS and CDR2 as YFSETQ. This CDR3 has 15 residues. The ends were cut back, 1 base at V and 6 bases at J, with 17 bases in the middle. The CDR3 here is CASSLFPGRAFEQYF. The CDR3 DNA follows: TGCGCCAGCAGCTTGTTCCCAGGACGGGCTTTCGAGCAGTACTTC. The variable domain in full, with the rest retrieved from reference TRBV5-1 and TRBJ2-7, is KAGVTQTPRYLIKTRGQQVTLSCSPISGHRSVSWYQQTPGQGLQFLFEYFSETQRNKGNFPGRFSGRQFSNSRSEMNVSTLELGDSALYLCASSLFPGRAFEQYFGPGTRLTVT.

The rearrangement joins TRBV5-1 to TRBJ1-1, with TRBD1 as a possible D gene (6 bases). V lost 4 bases to trimming and J lost 0 bases, with 10 bases between them. Germline lookup yields CDR1 SGHRS and CDR2 YFSETQ. The CDR3 totals 14 residues. The CDR3 bases are TGCGCCAGCAGCCCCACAGGGTTGAACACTGAAGCTTTCTTT. Translation: CASSPTGLNTEAFF.

This clonotype was seen a handful of times. The chain carries TRBV3-1 and TRBJ2-1; tentatively, D is TRBD2 (5 bases). V lost 5 bases and J lost 7, with 9 bases in between. The CDR3 has 12 amino acids. Germline-derived CDR1 and CDR2 are LGHDT and YNNKEL (reference sequence). The CDR3 protein is CASSATSNEQFF. The CDR3 DNA sequence: TGTGCCAGCAGCGCCACTAGTAATGAGCAGTTCTTC.

In its sample, this clonotype was seen a few times. The rearrangement joins TRBV7-2 to TRBJ1-1, with 10 bases matching TRBD1. From germline, CDR1 is SGHTA and CDR2 FQGNSA. Trimming cost V 1 base and J 1 base; bases outside gene matches: 0. The CDR3 runs to 15 residues. CDR3 nucleotides: TGTGCCAGCAGCTTAGGGGACAGGGGGAACACTGAAGCTTTCTTT. Protein sequence: CASSLGDRGNTEAFF.

In its sample, this clonotype was seen a few times. This chain links TRBV5-1 with TRBJ2-7, with TRBD2 matching 7 bases. V gave up 4 bases and J gave up 5 bases; unmatched junction bases: 15. Germline CDR1 and CDR2: SGHRS and YFSETQ. The CDR3 is 16 amino acids. The CDR3 region is CASSNRLAGWEDEQYF. In nucleotides, the CDR3 is TGCGCCAGCAGCAACCGACTAGCAGGCTGGGAAGACGAGCAGTACTTC.

V gene TRBV24-1 combines with J gene TRBJ2-6; D gene uncertain. V was pared by 3 bases and J by 1 base, with 6 bases between. CDR1 and CDR2 (germline): KGHDR, SFDVKD. CDR3 length: 15 amino acids. The CDR3 DNA reads as TGTGCCACCAGTGATCCTAGTTCTGGGGCCAACGTCCTGACTTTC. Translating it yields CATSDPSSGANVLTF.

Regarding this clonotype: This clone may be a read error of a much larger clone one base away. The gene calls are TRBV28 and TRBJ2-1; TRBD2 matches 15 bases. The CDR3 totals 18 residues. Germline-derived CDR1 and CDR2 are MDHEN and SYDVKM. CDR3 nucleotides: TGTGCCGGCAGCCGGACTAGCGGGAGGGCCTCATCCTACAATGAGCAGTTCTTC. Protein product: CAGSRTSGRASSYNEQFF.

This clonotype appeared a few times. The gene calls are TRBV20-1 and TRBJ2-1; no clear D gene. The CDR3 contains 10 residues. The germline V gene has CDR1 DFQATT and CDR2 SNEGSKA (reference sequence). V lost 5 bases and J 8 bases, leaving 7 bases between the germline ends. CDR3 amino acids: CSALYYEQFF. In DNA form, the CDR3 reads TGCAGTGCTCTATATTATGAGCAGTTCTTC.

The chain recombines TRBV7-2 with TRBJ1-2; 10 bases are shared with TRBD1. In germline, CDR1 is SGHTA, CDR2 FQGNSA. The V gene end was trimmed by 5 bases and the J gene end by 10 bases; junction bases not matched to a gene: 4. This CDR3 region has 12 residues. CDR3 in DNA: TGTGCCAGCAGCCGGGACAGGGGAGACTACACCTTC. It yields the protein CASSRDRGDYTF. Full variable domain (missing parts from reference TRBV7-2 and TRBJ1-2): GAGVSQSPSNKVTEKGKDVELRCDPISGHTALYWYRQSLGQGLEFLIYFQGNSAPDKSGLPSDRFSAERTGGSVSTLTIQRTQQEDSAVYLCASSRDRGDYTFGSGTRLTVV.

This clonotype has only a few counts. The chain couples TRBV20-1 to TRBJ2-7, with a possible D match to TRBD1 (5 bases). V was trimmed by 2 bases and J by 1 base, leaving 9 bases between them. Germline V gene sequence: CDR1 DFQATT, CDR2 SNEGSKA (reference sequence). The CDR3 is made up of 13 amino acids. CDR3 residues: CSARQGPSYEQYF. The DNA of the CDR3 is TGCAGTGCTAGACAGGGTCCGTCCTACGAGCAGTACTTC.

The CDR3 protein is CASSLAWGRTYF. Here the CDR3 DNA reads TGTGCCAGCAGCTTGGCTTGGGGGCGAACGTACTTC. This chain links TRBV5-6 with TRBJ2-4; D might be TRBD1 (6 bases). Trimming took 0 bases from V and 15 from J, leaving 13 bases between them. Germline values: CDR1 SGHDT, CDR2 YYEEEE. This CDR3 has 12 amino acids.